This TCR beta chain was identified during a study of T cells in Graves' hyperthyroidism and ophthalmopathy. Authors of the study amplified TCR beta CDR3 regions from RNA transcripts. The HTBI set primed first-round TCR CDR3 RT-PCR. TCRdb redid the calling of the multiplex PCR reads with MiXCR, one entry per CDR3 protein. The sample gives some 380,000 distinct CDR3 sequences, approximately 13% of which show up once; under 25% is in the top ten. The ends were cut back, 1 base at V and 4 bases at J, with 7 bases in the middle. The CDR3 runs to 13 residues. This clonotype was detected many times. The chain employs TRBV12-3 or TRBV12-4 and TRBJ1-2; perhaps TRBD1 as D (6 bases). The clonotype was recovered from a man aged 25-45 years with Graves' hyperthyroidism that later progressed to Graves' ophthalmopathy. Material: blood. CDR3 nucleotides: TGTGCCAGCAGTTTAGGGGGGGCCTATGGCTACACCTTC. This encodes CASSLGGAYGYTF.